Listed here are 32 T cell receptor beta chains from one sample, sequenced in a study of STAT3 mutations in large granular lymphocyte leukemia. This table comes from immunoSEQ multiplex PCR, and its TCRdb copy is limited to in-frame clones, with some not included. The table has about 9,400 clones, about 89% seen once. Overall study results and limits: In T-cell large granular lymphocyte leukemia, about half of patients showed multiple immunodominant subclonotypes.

Which antigens these TCRs recognize remains unknown. The source material was peripheral blood mononuclear cells. Every receptor here comes from an elderly man with T-cell large granular lymphocyte leukemia. Some clones in this sample may be carry-over from other donors' samples.

The V call is TRBV27, the J call TRBJ1-5, with D possibly matching TRBD1 (6 bases). CDR1 is MNHEY, CDR2 SMNVEV, per germline (reference sequence). V was shortened by 1 base and J by 5 bases, with 15 bases between the two germline ends. This CDR3 is built from 16 residues. This CDR3 is CASSLYGRGSDQPQHF. DNA of the CDR3: TGTGCCAGCAGTTTATACGGCAGGGGCTCTGATCAGCCCCAGCATTTT.

This clone was detected once. V is TRBV6-5 and J is TRBJ1-2, with a tentative D call TRBD1 (6 bases). The CDR3 runs 12 residues. CDR1 and CDR2 (germline): MNHEY, SVGAGI. V shed 6 bases and J shed 3 bases, with 8 bases lying between them. In nucleotides, the CDR3 is TGTGCCAGCAGCCACAGGGACTATGGCTACACCTTC. Translation gives CASSHRDYGYTF.

This chain connects TRBV18 to TRBJ1-4, with D tentatively TRBD1 (6 bases). The CDR3 runs to 13 residues. Germline V gives CDR1 KGHSH, CDR2 LQKENI. The germline V and J ends were trimmed by 4 bases and 5 bases, with 8 bases remaining between them. DNA for the CDR3: TGTGCCAGCTCACAGGGGGGAAATGAAAAACTGTTTTTT. Its protein is CASSQGGNEKLFF.

J is TRBJ2-5 and V is TRBV15, with a tentative D call TRBD1 (6 bases). CDR3 length equals 13 residues. Trimming removed 7 bases at V and 2 bases at J, with 11 bases between. CDR1 and CDR2 (germline): LNHNV, YYDKDF (reference sequence). The DNA of the CDR3 is TGTGCCACCAACCTACAGGGTCAAGAGACCCAGTACTTC. Its translation is CATNLQGQETQYF. Together with reference TRBV15 and TRBJ2-5, the CDR3 gives the full variable domain: DAMVIQNPRYQVTQFGKPVTLSCSQTLNHNVMYWYQQKSSQAPKLLFHYYDKDFNNEADTPDNFQSRRPNTSFCFLDIRSPGLGDTAMYLCATNLQGQETQYFGPGTRLLVL.

The CDR3 sequence is CASSFRSSYEQYF. The CDR3 nucleotides are TGTGCCAGCAGCTTCAGGAGCTCCTACGAGCAGTACTTC. V usage is TRBV7-8 and J usage is TRBJ2-7; D gene uncertain. The ends were cut back, 3 bases at V and 0 bases at J, with 6 bases in the middle. Germline CDR1 SGHVS, CDR2 FQNEAQ. This CDR3 is built from 13 residues. The full variable domain, its missing parts supplied by reference TRBV7-8 and TRBJ2-7, is GAGVSQSPRYKVAKRGQDVALRCDPISGHVSLFWYQQALGQGPEFLTYFQNEAQLDKSGLPSDRFFAERPEGSVSTLKIQRTQQEDSAVYLCASSFRSSYEQYFGPGTRLTVT.

The chain is built from TRBV6-5 and TRBJ1-3; D not certain. Germline values: CDR1 MNHEY, CDR2 SVGAGI. The CDR3 has 12 residues. The V end lost 11 bases, the J end lost 2 bases, and 10 bases lay between the germline ends. The CDR3 DNA reads as TGTGCCGCTGTGGGCCCTGGAAACACCATATATTTT. Protein sequence: CAAVGPGNTIYF.

The V call is TRBV5-4, the J call TRBJ2-3, with 8 bases aligning to TRBD2. V trimming: 1 base; J trimming: 6 bases; junction bases outside the gene matches: 10. Germline CDR1 reads SGHNT; CDR2 reads YYREEE (reference sequence). This CDR3 region has 16 residues. DNA of the CDR3: TGTGCCAGCAGCTTGACGCGGGGGGCCCTTCCCGATACGCAGTATTTT. It translates to CASSLTRGALPDTQYF.

The CDR3, as DNA: TGCGCCAGCAGATACCAGCCCAAGGGGACAGATACGCAGTATTTT. Translation: CASRYQPKGTDTQYF. The chain joins TRBV5-1 to TRBJ2-3; the D gene is possibly TRBD1 (5 bases). The CDR3 extends over 15 amino acids. V was pared by 5 bases and J by 3 bases, with 16 bases between. Germline lookup yields CDR1 SGHRS and CDR2 YFSETQ.

This sequence joins TRBV5-1 and TRBJ2-3; D assignment may be TRBD1 or TRBD2 (5 bases each). CDR1 is SGHRS, CDR2 YFSETQ, per germline. This CDR3 spans 14 amino acids. The V end was cut by 1 base, the J end by 2 bases, with 8 bases between. This CDR3 is CASSLRGFTDTQYF. The CDR3 DNA reads TGCGCCAGCAGCTTGCGGGGCTTCACAGATACGCAGTATTTT.

The V call is TRBV4-2, the J call TRBJ1-6, with D perhaps TRBD1 (6 bases). Germline lookup yields CDR1 LGHNA and CDR2 YNFKEQ. CDR3 length: 15 amino acids. Deletions cut 0 bases from V and 10 bases from J, with 13 bases between. CDR3 in DNA: TGTGCCAGCAGCCAAGATTCAATGGGGGCGTCACCCCTCCACTTT. Amino acid sequence: CASSQDSMGASPLHF.

This sequence joins TRBV10-1 and TRBJ1-5; TRBD1 agrees at 8 bases. V was pared by 10 bases and J by 2 bases, with 10 bases of the junction left unmatched. The germline CDR1 and CDR2 sequences are WNHNN and SYGVQD (reference sequence). The CDR3 runs to 15 residues. CDR3: CATPGQGSGNQPQHF. CDR3 DNA: TGCGCCACCCCTGGACAGGGTTCGGGCAATCAGCCCCAGCATTTT.

This chain joins TRBV5-6 and TRBJ2-3; TRBD2 matches 10 bases. V shed 4 bases and J 3 bases; nucleotides not matched to a gene: 8. The CDR3 has 16 residues. Germline V gene data show CDR1 as SGHDT and CDR2 as YYEEEE. The CDR3 region has the DNA TGTGCCAGCAGCCAACTACCTAGCGGGGGTACAGATACGCAGTATTTT. Its translation is CASSQLPSGGTDTQYF.

The rearrangement joins TRBV5-3 to TRBJ2-7; 10 bases map to TRBD1. TRBV5-3 is filed as an ORF, its function uncertain. V trimming: 4 bases; J trimming: 1 base; junction bases outside the gene matches: 2. This CDR3 is built from 14 residues. This CDR3 reads CARSPGQGSYEQYF. In DNA, the CDR3 is TGTGCCAGAAGCCCGGGACAGGGGTCCTACGAGCAGTACTTC.

This clone showed up just a few times. The chain is built from TRBV27 and TRBJ1-1, with D possibly matching TRBD1 (5 bases). The CDR3 has 12 amino acids. Germline assignment: CDR1 MNHEY and CDR2 SMNVEV (reference sequence). The V end lost 4 bases, the J end lost 5 bases, and 8 bases lay between the germline ends. The CDR3 nucleotides read TGTGCCAGCAGTTCGGGGGGTACTGAAGCTTTCTTT. It is translated as CASSSGGTEAFF.

CDR3 loop: CSVEENGETQYF. CDR3 nucleotide sequence: TGCAGCGTTGAAGAAAACGGAGAGACCCAGTACTTC. The rearrangement joins TRBV29-1 to TRBJ2-5, with D unresolved. The CDR3 spans 12 residues. Germline V gene lookup returns CDR1 SQVTM and CDR2 ANQGSEA. Trimming removed 0 bases at V and 4 bases at J, with 6 bases between.

This clone was seen once. The V and J genes are TRBV11-3 and TRBJ2-3, with a possible D match to TRBD1 (6 bases). Trimming cost V 5 bases and J 5 bases, with 17 bases left between them. The CDR3 has 15 amino acids. The germline gives CDR1 SGHNT, CDR2 YENEEA. As DNA, the CDR3 is TGTGCCAGCAGCCCCGGGACAAAAACGGGAGATACGCAGTATTTT. Translation gives CASSPGTKTGDTQYF.

V usage is TRBV5-6 and J usage is TRBJ1-5; no firm D call. The germline V gene has CDR1 SGHDT and CDR2 YYEEEE. Trimming left V 4 bases short and J 0 bases short, with 11 bases between. This CDR3 comprises 15 residues. This chain's CDR3 is CASSGRSFSNQPQHF. For the CDR3, the DNA is TGTGCCAGCAGCGGGAGGTCATTTAGCAATCAGCCCCAGCATTTT.

To note about this clone: The junction departs from the called germline gene at one end, perhaps through a read error. The chain links TRBV9 to TRBJ2-5; D gene uncertain. Germline CDR1 SGDLS, CDR2 YYNGEE. This CDR3 spans 8 amino acids. CDR3 residues: CASSATHF. In nucleotides, the CDR3 is TGTGCCAGCAGCGCGACCCACTTC.

The V and J genes are TRBV28 and TRBJ1-4; D unresolved. CDR3 length equals 17 residues. The V end lost 5 bases, the J end lost 4 bases, and 20 bases lay between the germline ends. Germline values: CDR1 MDHEN, CDR2 SYDVKM. CDR3 DNA: TGTGCCAGCAGTCCTACCGTAGGAAGGAAAAATAATGAAAAACTGTTTTTT. It codes for CASSPTVGRKNNEKLFF.

The V gene is TRBV29-1, the J gene TRBJ2-3; D might be TRBD2 (6 bases). Germline V gene sequence: CDR1 SQVTM, CDR2 ANQGSEA. The V end was cut by 3 bases, the J end by 7 bases, with 8 bases between. CDR3 length: 11 residues. The CDR3: CSVDRDYTQYF. In DNA, the CDR3 is TGCAGCGTTGACAGGGACTATACGCAGTATTTT.

The chain is built from TRBV5-1 and TRBJ2-1; 15 bases fit TRBD2. CDR3 size: 19 residues. Germline CDR1 is SGHRS and CDR2 is YFSETQ. Germline trimming cut 2 bases from V and 4 bases from J; bases unmatched to any gene: 10. CDR3 loop: CASSLAFPGTSGGYNEQFF. In nucleotides, the CDR3 is TGCGCCAGCAGCTTAGCCTTCCCCGGGACTAGCGGGGGGTACAATGAGCAGTTCTTC.

This rearrangement joins TRBV2 to TRBJ1-6; 7 bases are a match to TRBD1. Per germline, CDR1 SNHLY and CDR2 FYNNEI. V shed 1 base and J 9 bases; nucleotides not matched to a gene: 6. CDR3 length equals 15 residues. CDR3 DNA sequence: TGTGCCAGCAGTGAAGGGTCGGGACAGCCTTCACCCCTCCACTTT. It translates to CASSEGSGQPSPLHF.

The V gene is TRBV4-3, the J gene TRBJ2-1; D may correspond to TRBD1 or TRBD2 (7 bases each). This CDR3 region has 18 residues. Trimming shortened V by 0 bases and J by 0 bases, and 15 bases separated the two germline ends. Germline CDR1 LGHNA, CDR2 YSLEER. CDR3 amino acids: CASSQEGQGGSSYNEQFF. In DNA form, the CDR3 reads TGCGCCAGCAGCCAAGAAGGCCAGGGGGGGAGCTCCTACAATGAGCAGTTCTTC.

V is TRBV25-1 and J is TRBJ1-2; D perhaps matches TRBD1 (5 bases). The germline V gene encodes CDR1 MGHDK and CDR2 SYGVNS. V lost 4 bases and J lost 4, with 7 bases in between. The CDR3 sequence is 12 residues long. The CDR3 here is CASSGGSYGYTF. DNA for the CDR3: TGTGCCAGCAGTGGGGGGTCCTATGGCTACACCTTC.

The V gene is TRBV4-1, the J gene TRBJ1-2; D remains unclear. Germline V lookup: CDR1 MGHRA, CDR2 YSYEKL. The CDR3 is 13 residues long. The V end lost 4 bases, the J end lost 6 bases, and 12 bases lay between the germline ends. In DNA, the CDR3 is TGCGCCAGCAGCCGGATCCCTGAGGATGGCTACACCTTC. Translation: CASSRIPEDGYTF.

This clone was detected only once. The chain recombines TRBV5-1 with TRBJ2-3; D not resolved. The CDR3 length is 12 residues. The germline V and J ends were trimmed by 0 bases and 4 bases, with 3 bases remaining between them. Germline V lookup: CDR1 SGHRS, CDR2 YFSETQ. The CDR3 loop is CASSLAADTQYF. The CDR3 nucleotides are TGCGCCAGCAGCTTGGCAGCAGATACGCAGTATTTT.

This clone is labeled as medium-sized. J is TRBJ2-3 and V is TRBV19, with D unresolved. This CDR3 has 10 amino acids. Trimming stripped 8 bases from V and 4 bases from J, with 4 bases between. CDR1 is LNHDA and CDR2 is SQIVND in the germline V gene (reference sequence). CDR3 protein: CASESDTQYF. The CDR3 coding sequence is TGTGCCAGTGAATCAGATACGCAGTATTTT.

This clone was found a few times. The chain joins TRBV4-3 to TRBJ2-4, with D possibly matching TRBD1 (6 bases). The CDR3 totals 15 residues. Deletions cut 4 bases from V and 6 bases from J, with 16 bases between. CDR1 and CDR2 from the germline V gene are LGHNA and YSLEER. CDR3 amino acids: CASSPEGDGRNIQYF. In DNA, the CDR3 is TGCGCCAGCAGCCCCGAGGGGGATGGCAGAAACATTCAGTACTTC.

This chain joins TRBV7-2 and TRBJ2-5; D remains unclear. CDR1 is SGHTA, CDR2 FQGNSA, per germline. The V gene lost 5 bases and the J gene lost 4 bases, with 20 bases spanning the gap. This CDR3 comprises 16 residues. The CDR3 loop reads CASSLWTSISGETQYF. The CDR3 DNA sequence: TGTGCCAGCAGCCTCTGGACGTCGATATCTGGAGAGACCCAGTACTTC.

This chain uses TRBV29-1 with TRBJ2-7; 7 nucleotides match TRBD2. Germline trimming cut 7 bases from V and 7 bases from J; bases unmatched to any gene: 16. The V gene's germline CDR1 is SQVTM and CDR2 ANQGSEA. The CDR3 extends over 14 amino acids. CDR3 bases: TGCAGCGGGTCCGCGGGGGACTCCGTGGGGGAGCAGTACTTC. Residues: CSGSAGDSVGEQYF.

The rearrangement joins TRBV7-9 to TRBJ2-5; D may be TRBD1 (5 bases). The CDR3 totals 13 residues. Germline CDR1 is SEHNR and CDR2 is FQNEAQ (reference sequence). The V end lost 3 bases, the J end lost 4 bases, and 9 bases lay between the germline ends. The DNA for the CDR3 is TGTGCCAGCAGCTTCCAGGGAACAGAGACCCAGTACTTC. Translating it yields CASSFQGTETQYF.

This clone occurred a few times. The chain employs TRBV11-2 and TRBJ2-1, with D perhaps TRBD1 (5 bases). This CDR3 contains 14 residues. In germline, CDR1 is SGHAT, CDR2 FQNNGV. Trimming took off 3 bases at V and 1 base at J, with 7 bases between the two ends. CDR3 in amino acids: CASSLGLSYNEQFF. As DNA, the CDR3 is TGTGCCAGCAGCTTGGGGCTATCCTACAATGAGCAGTTCTTC.